A single T cell receptor beta chain is shown here with its context. The sample belongs to a study of T cell changes during pregnancy in multiple sclerosis. The CDR3 is 16 residues long. Germline V lookup: CDR1 SGHVS, CDR2 FQNEAQ. Trimming cost V 6 bases and J 0 bases; bases outside gene matches: 6. The method was immunoSEQ multiplex PCR; TCRdb's version includes in-frame clones alone and lacks a portion of them. Altogether roughly 48,000 clones are present, approximately 95% being singletons, with the ten largest covering around 0.47%. This receptor was taken from a female donor with multiple sclerosis, enrolled in a pregnancy study. The V gene is TRBV7-8, the J gene TRBJ2-5, with 11 bases fitting TRBD1. The starting material was CD4+ T cells from peripheral blood mononuclear cells, obtained in the first trimester of pregnancy. CDR3 sequence: CASRTGTGGYQETQYF. CDR3 sequence (DNA): TGTGCCAGCAGGACAGGGACAGGGGGGTACCAAGAGACCCAGTACTTC.